A selection of T cell receptor beta chains follows, all from one sample in a study of blood T cell repertoires in COVID-19. TCRdb's copy holds only in-frame clones and misses some; the assay was immunoSEQ multiplex PCR. Among fewer than 300,000 clones listed, 80% to 95% were seen once. The specimen sequenced was PBMCs or T cells enriched from blood (not recorded which). The receptors were sampled from a woman aged 30 to 39 who had recovered from COVID-19. Both conserved end residues are part of each CDR3. For some rows the clone size is stated as once, few or many, or as a class when expanded; others skip it.

V gene	CDR3 length	J gene	clone size	CDR3 protein
TRBV4-3	14	TRBJ1-6	.	CASSQAATDSPLHF
TRBV5-1	14	TRBJ2-7	.	CASSSRTGNYEQYF
TRBV15	15	TRBJ1-1	.	CATSRVHRGRTEAFF
TRBV5-4	15	TRBJ2-3	.	CTSSMGLAGADTQYF
TRBV30	13	TRBJ2-3	.	CAWSVRAGTRYYF
TRBV5-1	13	TRBJ2-1	.	CASSLGGGDEQFF
TRBV28	14	TRBJ2-7	once	CASSLGTGAWEQYF
TRBV19	12	TRBJ2-3	.	CASGAHTDTQYF
TRBV20-1	15	TRBJ2-5	once	CSASKLAGDLETQYF
TRBV6-1	14	TRBJ1-1	.	CASSEFPGNTEAFF
TRBV24-1	12	TRBJ1-2	.	CATRRTEWGYTF
TRBV6-2/TRBV6-3	15	TRBJ2-7	.	CASSYSALSSYEQYF
TRBV14	16	TRBJ2-6	once	CASSHRAGGGANVLTF
TRBV7-3	16	TRBJ1-1	.	CASSLTGGPGNTEAFF
TRBV5-1	15	TRBJ2-1	.	CASSLVAAGVYEQFF
TRBV7-2	15	TRBJ1-1	.	CASSPPGQLNTEAFF
TRBV30	15	TRBJ1-1	.	CAWSPGDGLNTEAFF
TRBV11-2	18	TRBJ2-1	.	CASSLDTGAGTSYNEQFF